The 4 T cell receptor beta chains listed next were all sequenced from one sample in a study of metastatic and nonmetastatic thyroid tumors (TCRdb year 2020). The library relied on PCR. The sequencer listed for this sample is Illumina HiSeq 4000. TCRdb reprocessed the public reads (quality trimming at Q25 with fastp, clone calling with MiXCR) and kept in-frame beta chains. Here the sample has tens of thousands of clones; about 21% occur a single time. The top ten hold around a fifth of the sample. No treatment had been received by any patient before thyroid surgery. Sequencing was performed on blood. These receptors all stem from a female donor with papillary thyroid cancer or a benign thyroid nodule (not recorded which). Some clones in this sample may be carry-over from other donors' samples.

This clone occurred many times. V is TRBV5-4 and J is TRBJ1-2; D gene uncertain. Germline values: CDR1 SGHNT, CDR2 YYREEE (reference sequence). Trimming stripped 1 base from V and 4 bases from J, with 11 bases between. The length of the CDR3 is 14 residues. CDR3 sequence: CASSLPSPVYGYTF. Written as DNA, the CDR3 is TGTGCCAGCAGCTTGCCGTCGCCAGTCTATGGCTACACCTTC.

This clone was picked up a small number of times. This chain connects TRBV12-3 or TRBV12-4 to TRBJ1-5; possibly TRBD1 for D (6 bases). Trimming removed 6 bases at V and 9 bases at J, with 12 bases between. The CDR3 is made up of 12 amino acids. This CDR3 is CASRQQGLPQHF. The CDR3 DNA reads as TGTGCCAGCAGGCAACAGGGTTTGCCCCAGCATTTT.

This clone has ten or more counts. This chain connects TRBV7-8 to TRBJ1-2, with no clear D. This CDR3 has 12 amino acids. In germline, CDR1 is SGHVS, CDR2 FQNEAQ. V dropped 3 bases and J dropped 3 bases, with 5 bases sitting between them. As DNA, the CDR3 is TGTGCCAGCAGCTTCCTGGACTATGGCTACACCTTC. Translated: CASSFLDYGYTF.

This clone showed up many times. V and J are TRBV7-6 and TRBJ2-1; TRBD1 matches at 7 bases. There are 15 residues in the CDR3. J lost 3 bases, V lost 4 bases, and 6 bases had no gene match. Germline assignment: CDR1 SGHVS and CDR2 FNYEAQ. The CDR3 region has the DNA TGTGCCAGCAGCTCCCAACAGGGGAGCTACAATGAGCAGTTCTTC. It translates to CASSSQQGSYNEQFF.